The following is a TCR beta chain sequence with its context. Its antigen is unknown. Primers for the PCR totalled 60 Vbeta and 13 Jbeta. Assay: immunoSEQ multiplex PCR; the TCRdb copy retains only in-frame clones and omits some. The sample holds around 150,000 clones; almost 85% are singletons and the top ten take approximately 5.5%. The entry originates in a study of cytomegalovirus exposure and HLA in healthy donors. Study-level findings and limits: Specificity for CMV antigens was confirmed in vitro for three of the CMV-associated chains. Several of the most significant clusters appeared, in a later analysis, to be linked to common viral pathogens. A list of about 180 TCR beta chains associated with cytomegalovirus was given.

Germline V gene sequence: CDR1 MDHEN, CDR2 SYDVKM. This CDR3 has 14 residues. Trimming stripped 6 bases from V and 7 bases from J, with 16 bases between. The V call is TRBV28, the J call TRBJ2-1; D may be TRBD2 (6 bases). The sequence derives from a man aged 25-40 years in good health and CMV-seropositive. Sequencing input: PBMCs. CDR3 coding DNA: TGTGCCAGCAGAAGCGGACCTGGGAGGAATGAGCAGTTCTTC. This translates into CASRSGPGRNEQFF.